The clone carrying this T cell receptor (beta chain) has more than one count but fewer than ten. The sample belongs to a study of cytomegalovirus exposure and HLA in healthy donors. Germline V lookup: CDR1 SGDLS, CDR2 YYNGEE. This CDR3 comprises 15 residues. The J segment lost 1 base and the V segment lost 0 bases, leaving 1 base of the junction unmatched. PCR employed 60 Vbeta and 13 Jbeta primers. Sequencing was performed with immunoSEQ multiplex PCR; in TCRdb, only in-frame clones are kept and a portion is missing. The sample shows over 120,000 clones, 70% of them seen only once. The chain is built from TRBV9 and TRBJ1-1, with 9 bases aligning to TRBD1. Sequencing input: PBMCs. The receptor was derived from a woman aged 55-69 years in good health and CMV-seropositive. The CDR3 region is CASSVGTGANTEAFF. Here the CDR3 DNA reads TGTGCCAGCAGCGTAGGGACAGGGGCGAACACTGAAGCTTTCTTT.